The 30 T cell receptor beta chains below all came from one sample that was sequenced in a study of identical twins. TCRdb independently ran MiXCR on the 5' RACE reads; one entry per CDR3 protein. The sample holds 200,000 to 250,000 distinct CDR3 sequences; about 14% are singletons and the top ten take around 9.5%. The sample taken for sequencing was memory (CD45RO+) T cells sorted from blood. These receptors came from a woman between 18 and 30 years old in good health.

The chain joins TRBV20-1 to TRBJ2-7; no firm D call. Looked up from germline, CDR1 is DFQATT and CDR2 is SNEGSKA (reference sequence). V was pared by 0 bases and J by 6 bases, with 12 bases between. The CDR3 loop spans 13 amino acids. CDR3 loop: CSARDWVAGEQYF. CDR3 nucleotides: TGCAGTGCTAGAGATTGGGTAGCTGGCGAGCAGTACTTC.

The chain uses TRBV3-1 and TRBJ2-7; the D gene is possibly TRBD1 (5 bases). The germline V and J ends were trimmed by 0 bases and 7 bases, with 16 bases remaining between them. This CDR3 spans 15 amino acids. The germline V gene has CDR1 LGHDT and CDR2 YNNKEL (reference sequence). CDR3 residues: CASSQEYNRPWEQYF. The CDR3 DNA reads as TGTGCCAGCAGCCAAGAATATAACAGGCCGTGGGAGCAGTACTTC.

This clonotype has just a few counts. The J gene is TRBJ2-7, the V gene TRBV20-1, with 12 bases fitting TRBD2. Germline V lookup: CDR1 DFQATT, CDR2 SNEGSKA (reference sequence). The V segment lost 6 bases and the J segment 6 bases; nucleotides outside the gene matches: 21. The CDR3 runs 18 residues. In nucleotides, the CDR3 is TGCAGTGCCTCGGGACTAGCGGGTCCATTGTTTTTGTTGTGCGAGCAGTACTTC. Its protein product is CSASGLAGPLFLLCEQYF.

This chain uses TRBV7-6 with TRBJ2-2; TRBD2 might be the D (5 bases). Germline CDR1 SGHVS, CDR2 FNYEAQ. CDR3 length: 14 residues. Trimming took off 4 bases at V and 8 bases at J, with 14 bases between the two ends. CDR3 protein: CASSSTDFSGELFF. CDR3 coding DNA: TGTGCCAGCAGCTCGACGGACTTCTCGGGGGAGCTGTTTTTT.

This clonotype was recorded a few times. The genes are TRBV7-8 and TRBJ2-1; no definite D call. The CDR3 runs to 15 residues. V was trimmed by 0 bases and J by 10 bases, leaving 16 bases between them. Germline CDR1 and CDR2: SGHVS and FQNEAQ. The CDR3 loop is CASSLAWSPAGEQFF. As DNA, the CDR3 is TGTGCCAGCAGCTTAGCGTGGTCCCCCGCCGGAGAGCAGTTCTTC.

This chain joins TRBV4-3 and TRBJ2-1; D is uncertain. Germline lookup yields CDR1 LGHNA and CDR2 YSLEER. The V gene lost 5 bases and the J gene lost 9 bases, with 11 bases spanning the gap. The CDR3 covers 12 residues. CDR3 DNA: TGCGCCAGCAGCTGGGGAAGGAGTGAGCAGTTCTTC. This codes for CASSWGRSEQFF.

This chain's CDR3 is CTISLAHLGTGSPDTQYF. CDR3 coding DNA: TGTACCATCAGTTTAGCGCATTTAGGGACAGGGAGCCCAGATACGCAGTATTTT. V usage is TRBV7-2 and J usage is TRBJ2-3; 9 nucleotides agree with TRBD1. CDR1 and CDR2 from the germline V gene are SGHTA and FQGNSA. CDR3 size: 18 residues. With V trimmed by 10 bases and J by 4 bases, 21 bases remained unmatched.

V is TRBV20-1 and J is TRBJ2-7; D gene uncertain. In germline, CDR1 is DFQATT, CDR2 SNEGSKA (reference sequence). The CDR3 is made up of 14 amino acids. Trimming took off 3 bases at V and 7 bases at J, with 19 bases between the two ends. CDR3 in DNA: TGCAGTGCTAGCCTGGCAGGCCGGCCTTGGGAGCAGTACTTC. It encodes CSASLAGRPWEQYF.

This clonotype showed up just a few times. V and J are TRBV10-3 and TRBJ2-2, with 10 nucleotides matching TRBD2. The V gene end was trimmed by 4 bases and the J gene end by 5 bases; junction bases not matched to a gene: 7. The CDR3 totals 16 residues. Germline CDR1 and CDR2: ENHRY and SYGVKD. The CDR3 spells CAISVTRTSGTGELFF. The DNA of the CDR3 is TGTGCCATCAGTGTGACTAGGACTAGCGGTACCGGGGAGCTGTTTTTT.

This clonotype was counted ten times or more. At one end the junction does not follow the germline gene, possibly because of a read error. The chain couples TRBV5-1 to TRBJ2-3; D gene ambiguous. The germline CDR1 and CDR2 sequences are SGHRS and YFSETQ. The CDR3 runs to 13 residues. CDR3 amino acids: CASSLFGTDTQYF. The CDR3, as DNA: TGTGCCAGCAGTTTATTTGGAACAGATACGCAGTATTTT.

This rearrangement joins TRBV6-1 to TRBJ2-6, with TRBD2 matching 7 bases. The J segment lost 4 bases and the V segment lost 0 bases, leaving 9 bases of the junction unmatched. The CDR3 has 18 amino acids. Germline assignment: CDR1 MNHNS and CDR2 SASEGT. CDR3 DNA: TGTGCCAGCAGTGAAGCGTGGGGGGGGTTCGCAGGGGCCAACGTCCTGACTTTC. It translates to CASSEAWGGFAGANVLTF.

The chain carries TRBV12-3 or TRBV12-4 and TRBJ1-1; 11 bases line up with TRBD1. There are 15 residues in the CDR3. V lost 2 bases, J lost 4 bases, and 3 bases stayed unmatched. CDR3: CASSLKGTGGTEAFF. The DNA of the CDR3 is TGTGCCAGCAGTTTAAAGGGGACAGGGGGCACTGAAGCTTTCTTT.

This clonotype showed up just a few times. The V and J genes are TRBV5-1 and TRBJ1-1; D may be TRBD1 (5 bases). Germline CDR1 reads SGHRS; CDR2 reads YFSETQ. The CDR3 is 15 amino acids. Trimming removed 4 bases from V and 1 base from J, with 14 bases in between. CDR3 sequence reads: CASSVYLGQNTEAFF. CDR3 nucleotide sequence: TGCGCCAGCAGCGTCTACCTAGGACAGAACACTGAAGCTTTCTTT.

The rearrangement links TRBV12-3 or TRBV12-4 to TRBJ1-2; no reliable D call. Trimming pared 1 base from V and 7 bases from J, leaving 10 bases between. The CDR3 contains 13 residues. DNA for the CDR3: TGTGCCAGCAGTTTAGGGGGAGTGAGTGGCTACACCTTC. This sequence encodes CASSLGGVSGYTF.

This clonotype was observed a handful of times. The gene calls are TRBV7-9 and TRBJ2-2; 7 bases map to TRBD2. The ends lost 5 bases at V and 2 bases at J; junction bases unmatched: 8. The CDR3 has 16 residues. The germline gives CDR1 SEHNR, CDR2 FQNEAQ (reference sequence). Here the CDR3 DNA reads TGTGCCAGCAGCCCTGTAACTAGCGTAAACACCGGGGAGCTGTTTTTT. It codes for CASSPVTSVNTGELFF.

The chain joins TRBV20-1 to TRBJ2-3; tentative D call: TRBD2 (7 bases). CDR1 DFQATT and CDR2 SNEGSKA come from the germline V gene (reference sequence). V lost 4 bases and J lost 2, with 13 bases in between. The CDR3 consists of 14 residues. This CDR3 is CSAISGGHTDTQYF. CDR3 coding DNA: TGCAGTGCTATATCCGGGGGGCACACAGATACGCAGTATTTT.

This chain connects TRBV14 to TRBJ2-7; the D gene could be TRBD1 or TRBD2 (5 bases each). The CDR3 has 16 amino acids. The germline V gene encodes CDR1 SGHDN and CDR2 FVKESK. Trimming left V 4 bases short and J 4 bases short, with 20 bases between. CDR3 sequence: CASSPDAIRGVYEQYF. The DNA of the CDR3 is TGTGCCAGCAGCCCCGATGCGATTAGAGGGGTATACGAGCAGTACTTC.

The chain uses TRBV27 and TRBJ2-1, with 9 bases that match TRBD1. Germline V gene lookup returns CDR1 MNHEY and CDR2 SMNVEV (reference sequence). This CDR3 comprises 15 residues. The V and J ends lost 3 bases and 2 bases, in that order; junction bases with no gene match: 2. CDR3 nucleotide sequence: TGTGCCAGCAGTTTCGGGACAGGGACCTACAATGAGCAGTTCTTC. Translating it yields CASSFGTGTYNEQFF.

The chain combines TRBV20-1 with TRBJ2-5; no reliable D call. The CDR3 runs 13 residues. CDR1 is DFQATT, CDR2 SNEGSKA, per germline (reference sequence). V was trimmed by 2 bases and J by 3 bases, leaving 10 bases between them. The CDR3 sequence: CSARSFIEETQYF. As DNA, the CDR3 is TGCAGTGCTAGATCGTTCATCGAAGAGACCCAGTACTTC.

This clonotype was seen a handful of times. J is TRBJ1-6 and V is TRBV20-1; 9 nucleotides align to TRBD1. CDR3 length: 13 residues. Looked up from germline, CDR1 is DFQATT and CDR2 is SNEGSKA (reference sequence). In DNA, the CDR3 is TGCAGCGCACAGGGGGCTCTTAATTCACCCCTCCACTTT. This codes for CSAQGALNSPLHF.

This clonotype was seen more than once but under ten times. This chain connects TRBV6-6 to TRBJ1-2; D remains unclear. V was shortened by 7 bases and J by 5 bases, with 14 bases between the two germline ends. CDR3 length: 13 residues. Germline V gene data show CDR1 as MNHNY and CDR2 as SVGAGI (reference sequence). CDR3 DNA sequence: TGTGCCAGCAAGAGTCAAAGAGGATATGGCTACACCTTC. It yields the protein CASKSQRGYGYTF.

The CDR3 DNA sequence: TGTGCCAGCAGCTTGGTTGGCAGGGGATACTACGAGCAGTACTTC. Protein product: CASSLVGRGYYEQYF. The rearrangement links TRBV5-5 to TRBJ2-7; maybe TRBD1 (6 bases). The V gene's germline CDR1 is SGHKS and CDR2 YYEKEE (reference sequence). V was pared by 0 bases and J by 3 bases, with 13 bases between. There are 15 residues in the CDR3.

The chain has TRBV20-1 and TRBJ1-2, with D possibly matching TRBD1 (6 bases). The CDR3 is 11 residues long. With 1 base removed from V and 9 bases from J, the gap between germline ends came to 9 bases. Per the germline V gene, CDR1 is DFQATT and CDR2 is SNEGSKA (reference sequence). DNA of the CDR3: TGCAGTGCTAGAGCACAGGGAAGCTACACCTTC. As protein: CSARAQGSYTF.

This clonotype occurred a few times. The CDR3 DNA sequence: TGTGCCAGCTCATCTAACCCCGTAGGGACAGGCATTATTGGTGCCTACGAGCAGTACTTC. Its translation is CASSSNPVGTGIIGAYEQYF. The V gene is TRBV18, the J gene TRBJ2-7; the match to TRBD1 covers 8 bases. The CDR3 totals 20 residues. The V segment lost 5 bases and the J segment 2 bases; nucleotides outside the gene matches: 23. Germline CDR1 KGHSH, CDR2 LQKENI.

This clonotype occurred a few times. The chain combines TRBV6-1 with TRBJ2-5; either TRBD1 or TRBD2 may supply D (5 bases each). V was clipped by 8 bases and J by 1 base, with 17 bases between them. This CDR3 has 15 residues. Germline CDR1 and CDR2: MNHNS and SASEGT. CDR3 DNA sequence: TGTGCCAGCCAGGAGTGGGACGGAAGCCAAGAGACCCAGTACTTC. Protein product: CASQEWDGSQETQYF.

This chain links TRBV20-1 with TRBJ1-1, with 9 bases that match TRBD1. J gave up 4 bases and V 3 bases, and 3 bases lay outside the gene matches. The CDR3 loop spans 13 amino acids. The germline V gene encodes CDR1 DFQATT and CDR2 SNEGSKA (reference sequence). CDR3 nucleotide sequence: TGCAGTGCTAGCGACAGGGGGGTCACTGAAGCTTTCTTT. Its protein is CSASDRGVTEAFF.

The gene calls are TRBV10-3 and TRBJ2-7, with 7 bases identical to TRBD2. The CDR3 has 11 amino acids. The V gene end was trimmed by 10 bases and the J gene end by 5 bases; junction bases not matched to a gene: 5. In germline, CDR1 is ENHRY, CDR2 SYGVKD. The CDR3 is CATGGRDEQYF. The CDR3 nucleotides are TGTGCCACCGGGGGGAGGGACGAGCAGTACTTC.

The chain employs TRBV4-3 and TRBJ1-1, with D perhaps TRBD1 (5 bases). V dropped 5 bases and J dropped 4 bases, with 14 bases sitting between them. Germline V gene data show CDR1 as LGHNA and CDR2 as YSLEER. The CDR3 sequence is 14 residues long. The chain's CDR3 is CASSSGVGRTEAFF. The DNA of the CDR3 is TGCGCCAGCAGCTCGGGGGTAGGTCGCACTGAAGCTTTCTTT.

This clonotype appeared once. This chain connects TRBV6-1 to TRBJ2-7; D assignment may be TRBD1 or TRBD2 (5 bases each). The V gene's germline CDR1 is MNHNS and CDR2 SASEGT. There are 15 residues in the CDR3. The germline V and J ends were trimmed by 6 bases and 3 bases, with 18 bases remaining between them. The CDR3 reads CASSSTGTIHYEQYF. The CDR3 coding sequence is TGTGCCAGCAGCAGTACCGGGACCATACACTACGAGCAGTACTTC.

This sequence joins TRBV7-3 and TRBJ2-3; 14 bases agree with TRBD2. V shed 5 bases, J shed 6 bases, and the junction held 4 bases outside the gene matches. The CDR3 has 15 amino acids. Germline values: CDR1 SGHTA, CDR2 FQGTGA. The chain's CDR3 is CASSRLAGGRDTQYF. CDR3 DNA: TGTGCCAGCAGCAGACTAGCGGGGGGGAGGGATACGCAGTATTTT.